This T cell receptor beta chain was sequenced during a study of shared clonotypes between healthy human individuals. The germline V gene encodes CDR1 MDHEN and CDR2 SYDVKM. The length of the CDR3 is 12 residues. The assay was immunoSEQ multiplex PCR, and TCRdb's table has in-frame clones only and misses some. The table has around 750,000 clones, under 80% seen once; the top ten hold 1.5% to 2%. Turning to this clone: Relative to the germline gene, one junction end is altered; a read error may explain this.

Donation came from healthy HIV-negative adults that had no recent acute infections or vaccinations. This sequence was found in a woman in her twenties or thirties in good health. The sample consisted of memory CD4+ T cells sorted from blood. The subset was: CD45RA-negative fraction. The chain recombines TRBV28 with TRBJ2-7; 8 positions match TRBD1. CDR3 loop: CASSLVRTGLAF. CDR3 coding DNA: TGTGCCAGCAGTTTAGTCCGGACAGGGTTAGCCTTC.